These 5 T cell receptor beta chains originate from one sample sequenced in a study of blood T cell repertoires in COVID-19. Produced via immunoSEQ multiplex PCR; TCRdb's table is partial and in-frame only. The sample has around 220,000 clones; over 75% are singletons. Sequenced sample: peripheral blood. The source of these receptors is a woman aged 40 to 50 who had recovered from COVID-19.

The CDR3 DNA reads as TGTGCCACCAGCATAAGTCGGGGTCCAGGCGCAGATACGCAGTATTTT. As protein: CATSISRGPGADTQYF. The V call is TRBV15, the J call TRBJ2-3, with D perhaps matching TRBD2 (5 bases). The CDR3 covers 16 residues. Germline lookup yields CDR1 LNHNV and CDR2 YYDKDF (reference sequence). V was trimmed by 4 bases and J by 4 bases, leaving 18 bases between them.

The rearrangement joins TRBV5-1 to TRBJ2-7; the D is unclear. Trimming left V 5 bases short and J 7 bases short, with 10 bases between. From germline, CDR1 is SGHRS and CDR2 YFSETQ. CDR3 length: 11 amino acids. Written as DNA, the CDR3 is TGCGCCAGCAGTCTACCGGGTGAGCAGTACTTC. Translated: CASSLPGEQYF.

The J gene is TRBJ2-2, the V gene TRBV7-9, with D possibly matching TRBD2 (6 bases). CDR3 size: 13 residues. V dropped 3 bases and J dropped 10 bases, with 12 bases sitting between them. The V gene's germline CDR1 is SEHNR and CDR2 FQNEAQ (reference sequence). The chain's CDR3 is CASSLGGTSELFF. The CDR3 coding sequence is TGTGCCAGCAGCTTGGGCGGGACTTCGGAGCTGTTTTTT.

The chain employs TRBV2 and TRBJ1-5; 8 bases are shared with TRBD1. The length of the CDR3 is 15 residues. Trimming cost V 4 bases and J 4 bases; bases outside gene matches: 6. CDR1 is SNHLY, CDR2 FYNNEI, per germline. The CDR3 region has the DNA TGTGCCAGCAGTGGGACAGGGTTTTCTAATCAGCCCCAGCATTTT. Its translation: CASSGTGFSNQPQHF.

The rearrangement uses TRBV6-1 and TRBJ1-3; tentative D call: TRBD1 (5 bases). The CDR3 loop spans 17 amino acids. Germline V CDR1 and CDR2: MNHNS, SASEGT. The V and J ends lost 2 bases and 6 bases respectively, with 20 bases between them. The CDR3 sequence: CASSEIRQGHEKNTIYF. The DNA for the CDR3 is TGTGCCAGCAGTGAAATTCGGCAGGGTCATGAAAAAAACACCATATATTTT.